The count of the clone carrying this T cell receptor beta chain is one. Its matching antigen is unknown. A split of CD4+ cells into CD45RA+ naive and CD45RA-negative memory subsets was performed. The data were taken from a study of shared clonotypes between healthy human individuals. Findings and caveats of the study: The study found lower generation probabilities in non-shared clonotypes than in those shared by all four donors. Incomplete sequencing of sorted subsets was indicated by rarefaction despite large depth. Four donors had about 5% of their naive CD4 clonotypes in common.

From germline, CDR1 is SGHTA and CDR2 FQGNSA. V lost 5 bases and J lost 4, with 15 bases in between. The CDR3 has 14 amino acids. Measured with immunoSEQ multiplex PCR; TCRdb has only the in-frame clones, and not every one. The repertoire consists of about 2.3 million clones, with under 95% occurring once and the leading ten covering around 0.4%. The chain uses TRBV7-2 and TRBJ2-7; possibly TRBD1 for D (5 bases). The TCR was taken from a man in his late teens or twenties in good health. Some clones in this sample may be carry-over from other donors' samples. The sequencing sample was made of naive CD4+ T cells from PBMCs. Subset reported: CD45RA+ positively selected. This CDR3 is CASSATHRSYEQYF. The CDR3 DNA reads TGTGCCAGCAGCGCTACCCACAGGTCTTACGAGCAGTACTTC.